This is a list of T cell receptor beta chains from one sample in a study of cytomegalovirus exposure and HLA in healthy donors. Profiled with immunoSEQ multiplex PCR; TCRdb holds only in-frame clones, not every one. The repertoire holds 150,000 or so clones, over 60% seen once, with around 13% in the top ten. Sequencing was performed on PBMCs. These receptors were collected from a man aged 40-49 years in good health and CMV-seropositive. Both conserved end residues are part of each CDR3. A D gene is named only where the DNA matches it firmly. Size values are once, few and many counts, or a class for expanded clones, and some rows have none.

TRBJ2-7 | TRBV5-1 | few | . | CASSLAWGAGVSEQYF | TGCGCCAGCAGCTTGGCCTGGGGGGCGGGAGTGTCCGAGCAGTACTTC
TRBJ2-5 | TRBV7-2 | . | TRBD2 | CASSDTSGGGGTQYF | TGTGCCAGCAGCGATACTAGCGGAGGGGGGGGGACCCAGTACTTC
TRBJ2-3 | TRBV5-4 | . | TRBD2 | CASSLGREGFISDTQYF | TGTGCCAGCAGCTTGGGGCGGGAGGGGTTCATTTCGGATACGCAGTATTTT
TRBJ1-1 | TRBV5-4 | . | . | CASSPLTGMNTEAFF | TGTGCCAGCAGCCCGCTCACAGGGATGAACACTGAAGCTTTCTTT
TRBJ2-6 | TRBV28 | few | . | CASSPGDYSGANVLTF | TGTGCCAGCAGTCCAGGGGATTACTCTGGGGCCAACGTCCTGACTTTC
TRBJ2-7 | TRBV28 | . | . | CASRIGTTYEQYF | TGTGCCAGCAGAATTGGGACAACCTACGAGCAGTACTTC
TRBJ1-4 | TRBV6-5 | . | TRBD1 | CASSYSSRGQEKLFF | TGTGCCAGCAGTTACTCGAGCAGGGGGCAGGAAAAACTGTTTTTT
TRBJ2-7 | TRBV27 | . | . | CASSLGPTGSYEQYF | TGTGCCAGCAGTTTAGGCCCGACAGGCTCCTACGAGCAGTACTTC
TRBJ2-7 | TRBV20-1 | . | . | CSASESVEQYF | TGCAGTGCTAGCGAGAGTGTTGAGCAGTACTTC
TRBJ2-1 | TRBV29-1 | . | TRBD2 | CSVGSTSGWGSSYNEQFF | TGCAGCGTTGGCAGTACTAGCGGATGGGGAAGCTCCTACAATGAGCAGTTCTTC
TRBJ1-2 | TRBV29-1 | . | . | CSVADRLINYGYTF | TGCAGCGTAGCCGACAGGCTGATTAACTATGGCTACACCTTC
TRBJ2-1 | TRBV9 | . | TRBD1 | CASSVGGGQGNNEQFF | TGTGCCAGCAGCGTAGGGGGGGGACAGGGTAACAATGAGCAGTTCTTC
TRBJ2-3 | TRBV5-4 | . | TRBD1 | CASSLRAGGFASTDTQYF | TGTGCCAGCAGCTTGCGGGCAGGGGGCTTCGCTAGCACAGATACGCAGTATTTT
TRBJ2-1 | TRBV7-2 | . | TRBD1 | CASSNTFGTASINEQFF | TGTGCCAGCAGCAACACGTTCGGGACAGCGTCGATCAATGAGCAGTTCTTC
TRBJ2-1 | TRBV29-1 | once | . | CSVEAGYTWGTDNEQFF | TGCAGCGTTGAAGCCGGCTATACCTGGGGGACTGACAATGAGCAGTTCTTC
TRBJ1-5 | TRBV27 | . | TRBD1 | CASRDMDRGRLSQPQHF | TGTGCCAGCAGAGATATGGACAGGGGGCGACTCAGTCAGCCCCAGCATTTT
TRBJ2-2 | TRBV19 | . | . | CATSQGVHGELFF | TGTGCCACAAGCCAGGGTGTTCACGGGGAGCTGTTTTTT
TRBJ1-1 | TRBV6-5 | . | . | CASSIQGPNTEAFF | TGTGCCAGCAGTATACAGGGACCGAACACTGAAGCTTTCTTT
TRBJ2-1 | TRBV7-2 | . | . | CASSPAGGQEQFF | TGTGCCAGCAGCCCCGCCGGGGGGCAGGAGCAGTTCTTC
TRBJ2-1 | TRBV18 | . | . | CASSPPEVRNEQFF | TGTGCCAGCTCACCACCAGAAGTCCGGAATGAGCAGTTCTTC
TRBJ2-3 | TRBV30 | few | . | CAWSRKGVITTDTQYF | TGTGCCTGGAGTCGTAAAGGGGTGATTACCACAGATACGCAGTATTTT
TRBJ2-2 | TRBV30 | few | . | CAWAFRGELFF | TGTGCCTGGGCATTCCGGGGGGAGCTGTTTTTT
TRBJ1-1 | TRBV2 | . | . | CASSDYGATEAFF | TGTGCCAGCAGTGACTATGGAGCGACTGAAGCTTTCTTT
TRBJ2-3 | TRBV5-1 | . | . | CASSSGRGPDTQYF | TGCGCCAGCAGCTCTGGACGAGGGCCAGATACGCAGTATTTT
TRBJ1-2 | TRBV28 | . | . | CASSFVWGGYGYTF | TGTGCCAGCAGTTTCGTCTGGGGAGGGTATGGCTACACCTTC
TRBJ1-5 | TRBV4-1 | . | . | CASSPQGTGNQPQHF | TGCGCCAGCAGCCCCCAAGGAACGGGAAATCAGCCCCAGCATTTT
TRBJ2-5 | TRBV28 | . | TRBD2 | CASRLGTSGRFWETQYF | TGTGCCAGCAGGCTCGGGACTAGCGGGAGGTTTTGGGAGACCCAGTACTTC
TRBJ1-5 | TRBV2 | once | . | CASCREGQPQHF | TGTGCCAGCTGCAGGGAAGGGCAGCCCCAGCATTTT
TRBJ2-7 | TRBV29-1 | . | . | CSARPASSYEQYF | TGCAGCGCCCGACCAGCGAGCTCCTACGAGCAGTACTTC
TRBJ2-7 | TRBV7-2 | . | . | CASSFEGRASYEQYF | TGTGCCAGCAGCTTTGAGGGAAGGGCCTCCTACGAGCAGTACTTC
TRBJ2-3 | TRBV19 | . | . | CASSLARWDTQYF | TGTGCCAGTTCCCTAGCTCGGTGGGATACGCAGTATTTT
TRBJ1-3 | TRBV23-1 | . | . | CASSLGRPTKNTIYF | TGCGCCAGCAGTCTCGGACGGCCGACTAAAAACACCATATATTTT
TRBJ2-5 | TRBV7-2 | once | TRBD1 | CASSSRTGKLQETQYF | TGTGCCAGCAGCTCTCGGACAGGGAAGCTCCAAGAGACCCAGTACTTC
TRBJ2-1 | TRBV4-1 | . | TRBD1 | CASSLGDRAGNEQFF | TGCGCCAGCAGCCTAGGCGACAGGGCCGGGAATGAGCAGTTCTTC
TRBJ2-1 | TRBV9 | . | TRBD2 | CASSVQSSSGTISNEQFF | TGTGCCAGCAGCGTCCAGAGCTCTAGCGGGACAATCAGTAATGAGCAGTTCTTC
TRBJ1-3 | TRBV7-2 | . | . | CASSLAIGGRNTIYF | TGTGCCAGCAGCTTAGCTATTGGGGGCCGAAACACCATATATTTT
TRBJ1-5 | TRBV7-2 | . | . | CASSPESDHQPQHF | TGTGCCAGCAGCCCGGAGAGTGACCATCAGCCCCAGCATTTT
TRBJ2-3 | TRBV27 | . | TRBD1 | CASSYPGQNTDTQYF | TGTGCCAGCAGCTACCCGGGACAGAACACAGATACGCAGTATTTT
TRBJ2-5 | TRBV5-6 | . | . | CASSPERRETQYF | TGTGCCAGCAGCCCGGAGAGGCGAGAGACCCAGTACTTC
TRBJ1-2 | TRBV28 | . | TRBD1 | CASSFLTGAARGYTF | TGTGCCAGCAGTTTCCTCACAGGGGCGGCGAGGGGCTACACCTTC
TRBJ1-2 | TRBV5-5 | few | . | CASSLNTNYGYTF | TGTGCCAGCAGCTTGAACACCAACTATGGCTACACCTTC
TRBJ2-3 | TRBV7-6 | . | . | CASSNRLLGAMDTQYF | TGTGCCAGCAGTAATCGCTTGTTAGGGGCAATGGATACGCAGTATTTT
TRBJ2-7 | TRBV2 | . | . | CASMSRQAYEQYF | TGTGCCAGCATGAGTAGACAGGCCTACGAGCAGTACTTC
TRBJ1-3 | TRBV19 | once | TRBD1 | CASREDRLLENTIYF | TGTGCCAGTAGAGAGGACAGGCTGCTCGAAAACACCATATATTTT
TRBJ2-1 | TRBV5-1 | . | TRBD1 | CASSSLQGESYNEQFF | TGCGCCAGCAGCTCCCTACAGGGGGAATCCTACAATGAGCAGTTCTTC
TRBJ2-7 | TRBV19 | . | . | CASSWAGNYEQYF | TGTGCCAGTAGTTGGGCAGGCAACTACGAGCAGTACTTC
TRBJ2-3 | TRBV2 | . | TRBD2 | CASTQGLAVFNTQYF | TGTGCCAGCACTCAGGGACTAGCGGTCTTTAATACGCAGTATTTT
TRBJ1-2 | TRBV10-3 | . | TRBD1 | CAISVLQGTGGYTF | TGTGCCATCAGTGTTTTACAGGGGACTGGAGGCTACACCTTC
TRBJ2-7 | TRBV11-2 | . | TRBD1 | CASSFGTGLYEQYF | TGTGCCAGCAGCTTTGGGACAGGCCTCTACGAGCAGTACTTC
TRBJ1-2 | TRBV7-2 | few | . | CASSPDYGYTF | TGTGCCAGCTCTCCAGACTATGGCTACACCTTC
TRBJ2-7 | TRBV7-6 | . | . | CASSRGSSYEQYF | TGTGCCAGCAGCCGCGGCAGTTCCTACGAGCAGTACTTC
TRBJ1-3 | TRBV15 | . | TRBD1 | CATSRDPGQGSNTIYF | TGTGCCACCAGCAGAGACCCGGGACAGGGCTCAAACACCATATATTTT
TRBJ2-7 | TRBV5-1 | . | TRBD2 | CASSLAGGAYEQYF | TGCGCCAGCAGCTTGGCGGGAGGCGCCTACGAGCAGTACTTC
TRBJ1-2 | TRBV5-4 | . | TRBD1 | CASSKTGVLTGGYTF | TGTGCCAGCAGCAAGACAGGGGTTTTAACGGGTGGCTACACCTTC
TRBJ2-1 | TRBV5-6 | . | . | CASGTSGLNYNEQFF | TGTGCCAGCGGCACTTCGGGACTTAACTACAATGAGCAGTTCTTC
TRBJ1-6 | TRBV28 | . | . | CASSLRWGGSPLHF | TGTGCCAGCAGTTTAAGGTGGGGGGGATCACCCCTCCACTTT
TRBJ2-2 | TRBV28 | . | . | CASSPAGELFF | TGTGCCAGCAGCCCGGCCGGGGAGCTGTTTTTT
TRBJ2-4 | TRBV7-2 | . | . | CASSFGEGDIQYF | TGTGCCAGCAGCTTTGGGGAGGGGGACATTCAGTACTTC
TRBJ1-4 | TRBV5-1 | . | . | CASSLGGGADEKLFF | TGCGCCAGCAGCTTGGGGGGGGGCGCGGACGAAAAACTGTTTTTT
TRBJ1-1 | TRBV9 | . | . | CASGREDTEAFF | TGTGCCAGCGGTCGGGAGGACACTGAAGCTTTCTTT